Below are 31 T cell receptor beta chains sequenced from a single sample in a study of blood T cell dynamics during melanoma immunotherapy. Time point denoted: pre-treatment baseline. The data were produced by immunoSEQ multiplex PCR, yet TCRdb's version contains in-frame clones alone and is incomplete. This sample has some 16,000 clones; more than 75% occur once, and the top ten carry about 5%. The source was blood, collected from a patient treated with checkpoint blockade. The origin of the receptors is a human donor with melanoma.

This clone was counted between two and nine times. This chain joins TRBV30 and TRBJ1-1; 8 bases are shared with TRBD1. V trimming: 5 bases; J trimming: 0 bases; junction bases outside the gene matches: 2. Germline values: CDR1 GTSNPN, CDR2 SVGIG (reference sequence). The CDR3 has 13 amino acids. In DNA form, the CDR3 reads TGTGCCTGGCAGGACAGGGTGAACACTGAAGCTTTCTTT. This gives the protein CAWQDRVNTEAFF.

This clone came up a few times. DNA for the CDR3: TGTGCCAGCACCGACAGGTACAATGAGCAGTTCTTC. Protein sequence: CASTDRYNEQFF. This chain connects TRBV7-9 to TRBJ2-1; perhaps TRBD1 as D (6 bases). CDR1 and CDR2 from the germline V gene are SEHNR and FQNEAQ (reference sequence). V shed 7 bases and J shed 4 bases, with 8 bases lying between them. The CDR3 consists of 12 residues. Supplemented by reference TRBV7-9 and TRBJ2-1, the full variable domain reads DTGVSQNPRHKITKRGQNVTFRCDPISEHNRLYWYRQTLGQGPEFLTYFQNEAQLEKSRLLSDRFSAERPKGSFSTLEIQRTEQGDSAMYLCASTDRYNEQFFGPGTRLTVL.

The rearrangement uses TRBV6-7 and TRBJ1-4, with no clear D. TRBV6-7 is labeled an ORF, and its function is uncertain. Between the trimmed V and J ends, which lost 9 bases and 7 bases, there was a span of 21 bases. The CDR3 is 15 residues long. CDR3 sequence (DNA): TGTGCCAGACCCCCTTATTGTGAGGTTGGTGAAAAACTGTTTTTT. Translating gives CARPPYCEVGEKLFF.

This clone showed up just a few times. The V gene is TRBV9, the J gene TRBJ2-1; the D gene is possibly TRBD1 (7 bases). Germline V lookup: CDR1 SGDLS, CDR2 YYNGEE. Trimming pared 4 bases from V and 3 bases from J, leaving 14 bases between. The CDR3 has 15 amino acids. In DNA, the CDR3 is TGTGCCAGCAGCCCGGAGGGGACAGACTACAATGAGCAGTTCTTC. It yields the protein CASSPEGTDYNEQFF.

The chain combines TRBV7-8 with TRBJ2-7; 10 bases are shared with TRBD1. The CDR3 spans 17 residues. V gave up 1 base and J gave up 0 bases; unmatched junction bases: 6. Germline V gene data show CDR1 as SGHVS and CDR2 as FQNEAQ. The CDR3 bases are TGTGCCAGCAGCTTAGATACAGGGACAGGGGTCTCCTACGAGCAGTACTTC. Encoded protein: CASSLDTGTGVSYEQYF.

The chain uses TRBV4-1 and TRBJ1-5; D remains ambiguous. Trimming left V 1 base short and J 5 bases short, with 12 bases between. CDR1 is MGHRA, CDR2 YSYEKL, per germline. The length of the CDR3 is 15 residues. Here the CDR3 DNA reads TGCGCCAGCAGCCAAGCATCTACCTCCTATCAGCCCCAGCATTTT. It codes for CASSQASTSYQPQHF.

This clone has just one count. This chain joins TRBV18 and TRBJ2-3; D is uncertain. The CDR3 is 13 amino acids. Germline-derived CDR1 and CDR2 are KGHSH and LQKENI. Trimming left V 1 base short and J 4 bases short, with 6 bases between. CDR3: CASSPQSSDTQYF. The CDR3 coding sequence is TGTGCCAGCTCACCACAGTCCTCAGATACGCAGTATTTT.

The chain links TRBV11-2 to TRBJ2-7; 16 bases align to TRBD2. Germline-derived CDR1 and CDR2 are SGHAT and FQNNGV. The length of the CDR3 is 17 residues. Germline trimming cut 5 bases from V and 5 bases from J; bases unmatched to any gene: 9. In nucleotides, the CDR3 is TGTGCCAGCAGCCGACCGGGACTAGCGGGGGGGCTTGACGAGCAGTACTTC. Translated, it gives CASSRPGLAGGLDEQYF. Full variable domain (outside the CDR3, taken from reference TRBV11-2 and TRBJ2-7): EAGVAQSPRYKIIEKRQSVAFWCNPISGHATLYWYQQILGQGPKLLIQFQNNGVVDDSQLPKDRFSAERLKGVDSTLKIQPAKLEDSAVYLCASSRPGLAGGLDEQYFGPGTRLTVT.

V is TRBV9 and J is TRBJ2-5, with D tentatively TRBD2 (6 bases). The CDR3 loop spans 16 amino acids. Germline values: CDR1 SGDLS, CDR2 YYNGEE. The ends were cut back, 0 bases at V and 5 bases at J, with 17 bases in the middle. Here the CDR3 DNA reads TGTGCCAGCAGCGTAGCTCTTCTCTCGGGGGACGAGACCCAGTACTTC. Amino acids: CASSVALLSGDETQYF.

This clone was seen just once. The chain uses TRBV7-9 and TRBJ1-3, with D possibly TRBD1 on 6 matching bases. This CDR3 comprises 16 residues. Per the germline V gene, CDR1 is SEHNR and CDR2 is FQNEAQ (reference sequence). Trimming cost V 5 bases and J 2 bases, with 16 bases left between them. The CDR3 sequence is CASSLPKGGAGNTIYF. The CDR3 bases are TGTGCCAGCAGCCTGCCCAAAGGGGGAGCTGGAAACACCATATATTTT. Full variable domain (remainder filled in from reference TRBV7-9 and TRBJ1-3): DTGVSQNPRHKITKRGQNVTFRCDPISEHNRLYWYRQTLGQGPEFLTYFQNEAQLEKSRLLSDRFSAERPKGSFSTLEIQRTEQGDSAMYLCASSLPKGGAGNTIYFGEGSWLTVV.

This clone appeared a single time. Here the CDR3 DNA reads TGTGCCAGCAGCTGGGGACAGGCCCCCGGCAATGAGCAGTTCTTC. Its protein is CASSWGQAPGNEQFF. The chain links TRBV11-2 to TRBJ2-1, with TRBD1 matching 8 bases. The CDR3 spans 15 residues. Losses at the gene ends were 4 bases for V and 6 bases for J; bases not matched to a gene: 8. Germline CDR1 is SGHAT and CDR2 is FQNNGV.

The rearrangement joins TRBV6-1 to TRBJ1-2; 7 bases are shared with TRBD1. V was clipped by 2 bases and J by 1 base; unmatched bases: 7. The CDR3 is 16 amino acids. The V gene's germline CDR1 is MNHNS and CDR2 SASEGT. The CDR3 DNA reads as TGTGCCAGCAGTGAAAGGGACAGTCGGGTTAACTATGGCTACACCTTC. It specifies CASSERDSRVNYGYTF.

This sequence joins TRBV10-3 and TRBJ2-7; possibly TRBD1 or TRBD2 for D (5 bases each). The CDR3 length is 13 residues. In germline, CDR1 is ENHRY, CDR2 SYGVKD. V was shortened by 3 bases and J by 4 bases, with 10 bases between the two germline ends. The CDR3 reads CAISDRDEYEQYF. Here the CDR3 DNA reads TGTGCCATCAGTGACAGGGACGAGTACGAGCAGTACTTC.

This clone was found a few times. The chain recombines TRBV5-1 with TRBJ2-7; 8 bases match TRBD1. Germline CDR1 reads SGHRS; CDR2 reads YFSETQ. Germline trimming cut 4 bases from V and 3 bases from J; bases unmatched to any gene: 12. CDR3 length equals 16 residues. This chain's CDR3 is CASSPFTGGAYYEQYF. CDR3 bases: TGCGCCAGCAGCCCCTTTACAGGGGGAGCTTACTACGAGCAGTACTTC.

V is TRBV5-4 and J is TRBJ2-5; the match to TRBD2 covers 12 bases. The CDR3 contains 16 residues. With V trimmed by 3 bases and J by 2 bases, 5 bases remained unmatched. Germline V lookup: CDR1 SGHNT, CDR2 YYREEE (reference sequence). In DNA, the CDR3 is TGTGCCAGCAGCTACCGACTAGCGGGGGAGCAAGAGACCCAGTACTTC. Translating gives CASSYRLAGEQETQYF.

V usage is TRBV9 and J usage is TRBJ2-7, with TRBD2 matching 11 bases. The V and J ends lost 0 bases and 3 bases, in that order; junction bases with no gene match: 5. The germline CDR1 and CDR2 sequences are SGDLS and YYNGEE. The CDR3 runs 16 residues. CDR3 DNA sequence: TGTGCCAGCAGCGTAGGGCTAGCGGGGGGCCACTACGAGCAGTACTTC. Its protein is CASSVGLAGGHYEQYF.

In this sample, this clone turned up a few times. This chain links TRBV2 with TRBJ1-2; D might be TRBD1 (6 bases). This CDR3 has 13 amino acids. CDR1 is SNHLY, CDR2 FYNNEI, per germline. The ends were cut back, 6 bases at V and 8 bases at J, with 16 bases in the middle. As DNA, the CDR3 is TGTGCCAGCAGGTCACAGGGTAATGGAGGCTACACCTTC. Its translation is CASRSQGNGGYTF.

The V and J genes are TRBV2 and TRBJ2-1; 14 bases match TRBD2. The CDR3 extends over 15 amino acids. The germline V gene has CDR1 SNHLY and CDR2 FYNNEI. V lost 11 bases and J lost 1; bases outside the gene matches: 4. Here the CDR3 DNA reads TGTGCCGGGACTAGCGGGGGAACATCCTACAATGAGCAGTTCTTC. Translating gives CAGTSGGTSYNEQFF.

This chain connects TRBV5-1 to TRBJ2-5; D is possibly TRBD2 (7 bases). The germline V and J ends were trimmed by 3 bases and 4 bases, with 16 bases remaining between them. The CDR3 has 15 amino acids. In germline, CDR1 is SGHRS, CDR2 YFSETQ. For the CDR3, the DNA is TGCGCCAGCAGCTCGGTAGGGCGGGGGCGAGAGACCCAGTACTTC. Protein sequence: CASSSVGRGRETQYF.

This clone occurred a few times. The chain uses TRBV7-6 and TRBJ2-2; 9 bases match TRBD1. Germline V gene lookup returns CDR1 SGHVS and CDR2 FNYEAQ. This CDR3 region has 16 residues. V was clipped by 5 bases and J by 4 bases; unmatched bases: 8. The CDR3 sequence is CASSTGQGLFTGELFF. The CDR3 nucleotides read TGTGCCAGCAGCACCGGACAGGGGCTCTTCACCGGGGAGCTGTTTTTT.

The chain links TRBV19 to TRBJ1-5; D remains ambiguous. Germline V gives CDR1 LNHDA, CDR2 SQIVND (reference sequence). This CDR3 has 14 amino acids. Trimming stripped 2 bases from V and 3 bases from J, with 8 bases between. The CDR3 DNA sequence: TGTGCCAGTAGTATAAAACGGGTCAATCAGCCCCAGCATTTT. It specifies CASSIKRVNQPQHF.

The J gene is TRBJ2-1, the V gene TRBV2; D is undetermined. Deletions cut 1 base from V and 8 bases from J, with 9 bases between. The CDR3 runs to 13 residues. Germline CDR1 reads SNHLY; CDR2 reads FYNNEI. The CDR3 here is CASSEDSPDEQFF. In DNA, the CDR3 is TGTGCCAGCAGTGAAGACTCCCCCGATGAGCAGTTCTTC.

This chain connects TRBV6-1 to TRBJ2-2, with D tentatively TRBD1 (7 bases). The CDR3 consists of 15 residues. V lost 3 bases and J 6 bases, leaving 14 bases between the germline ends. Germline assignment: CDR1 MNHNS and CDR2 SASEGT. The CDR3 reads CASSDPFRGAGELFF. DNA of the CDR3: TGTGCCAGCAGTGATCCCTTCAGGGGGGCCGGGGAGCTGTTTTTT.

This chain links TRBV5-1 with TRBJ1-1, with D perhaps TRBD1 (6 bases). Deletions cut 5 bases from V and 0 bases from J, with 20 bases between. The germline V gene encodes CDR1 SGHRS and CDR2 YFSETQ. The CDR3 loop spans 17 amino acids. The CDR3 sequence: CASSFQLQGPLNTEAFF. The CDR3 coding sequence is TGCGCCAGCAGTTTTCAGCTACAGGGCCCACTGAACACTGAAGCTTTCTTT.

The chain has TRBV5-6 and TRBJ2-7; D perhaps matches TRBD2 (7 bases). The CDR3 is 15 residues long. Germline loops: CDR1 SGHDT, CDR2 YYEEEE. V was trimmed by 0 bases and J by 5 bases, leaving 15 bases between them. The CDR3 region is CASSLAVGGQDEQYF. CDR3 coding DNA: TGTGCCAGCAGCTTGGCTGTCGGGGGGCAAGACGAGCAGTACTTC.

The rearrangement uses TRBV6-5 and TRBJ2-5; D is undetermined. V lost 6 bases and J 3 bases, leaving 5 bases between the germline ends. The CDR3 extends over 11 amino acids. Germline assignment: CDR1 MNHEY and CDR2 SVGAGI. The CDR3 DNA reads TGTGCCAGCAGAACAGAAGAGACCCAGTACTTC. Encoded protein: CASRTEETQYF.

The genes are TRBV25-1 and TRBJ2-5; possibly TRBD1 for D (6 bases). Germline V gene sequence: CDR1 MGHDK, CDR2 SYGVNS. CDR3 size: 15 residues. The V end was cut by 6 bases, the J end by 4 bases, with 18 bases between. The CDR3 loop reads CASRLLGAKGETQYF. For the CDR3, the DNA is TGTGCCAGCAGGCTACTGGGGGCCAAGGGAGAGACCCAGTACTTC.

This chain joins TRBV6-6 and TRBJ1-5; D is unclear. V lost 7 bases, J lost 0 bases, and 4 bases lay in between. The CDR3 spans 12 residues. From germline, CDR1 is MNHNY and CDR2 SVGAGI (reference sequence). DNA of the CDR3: TGTGCCAGCACTATTAGCAATCAGCCCCAGCATTTT. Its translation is CASTISNQPQHF.

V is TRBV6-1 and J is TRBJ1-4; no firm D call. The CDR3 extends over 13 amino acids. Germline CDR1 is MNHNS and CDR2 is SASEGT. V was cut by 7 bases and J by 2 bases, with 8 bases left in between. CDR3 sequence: CASIWGTNEKLFF. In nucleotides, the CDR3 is TGTGCCAGCATTTGGGGTACTAATGAAAAACTGTTTTTT.

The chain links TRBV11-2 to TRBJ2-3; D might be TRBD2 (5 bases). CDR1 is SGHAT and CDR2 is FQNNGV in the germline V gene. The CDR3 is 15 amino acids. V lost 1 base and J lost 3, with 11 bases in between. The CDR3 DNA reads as TGTGCCAGCAGCTTAGCCGCGCGGGTGACAGATACGCAGTATTTT. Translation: CASSLAARVTDTQYF.

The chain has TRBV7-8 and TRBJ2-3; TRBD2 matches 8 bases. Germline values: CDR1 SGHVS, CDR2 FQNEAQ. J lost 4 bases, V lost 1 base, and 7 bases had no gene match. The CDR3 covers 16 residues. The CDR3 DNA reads TGTGCCAGCAGCTTAGAGGGGACTAGGTTCCCAGATACGCAGTATTTT. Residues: CASSLEGTRFPDTQYF.